Listed below are T cell receptor beta chains from one sample, sequenced in a study of T cells in Graves' hyperthyroidism and ophthalmopathy. Via MiXCR, TCRdb re-called the multiplex PCR reads, giving one row per CDR3 protein. The sample has 330,000 or so distinct CDR3 sequences, around 19% seen once. The sample comprised blood. The receptors shown here come from a man aged 50 to 59 with Graves' ophthalmopathy. Each CDR3 is given with its conserved first and last residue. Each record gives: V gene, clone size, J gene, D gene, CDR3 DNA, CDR3 protein. A D gene is named only where the DNA matches it firmly. Some rows mark clone size as missing; the rest say once, few, many or name a class of expanded clone.

TRBV7-3	many	TRBJ2-1	TRBD1	TGTGCCAGCAGCTTATTTCCAGGGGGCGCGAGCAATGAGCAGTTCTTC	CASSLFPGGASNEQFF
TRBV14	NA	TRBJ1-6	NA	TGTGCCAGCAGCCGCACAGTTAGAAATTCACCCCCCCACTTT	CASSRTVRNSPPHF
TRBV30	many	TRBJ1-2	TRBD1	TGTGCCTGGAGATTGGGACAGGGCTCGGGCTACACCTTC	CAWRLGQGSGYTF
TRBV20-1	few	TRBJ2-5	NA	TGCAGTGCTAGAGAAGGGACCCAGTACTTC	CSAREGTQYF
TRBV27	few	TRBJ2-5	TRBD2	TGTGCCAGCAGTTTACGGCTAGCGGGGACCCAGTACTTC	CASSLRLAGTQYF
TRBV3-1	many	TRBJ2-1	NA	TGTGCCAGCAGCCAAGATTGGAGGGGGCAAGAGCAGTTCTTC	CASSQDWRGQEQFF
TRBV28	few	TRBJ2-1	NA	TGTGCCAGCAGCCGACCCAGCTCCTACAATGAGCGGCTCTTC	CASSRPSSYNERLF
TRBV11-2	NA	TRBJ1-4	NA	TGTGCCAGCAGCAGGAGGGGGACGGGTGAAAAACTGTTTTTT	CASSRRGTGEKLFF
TRBV9	many	TRBJ1-1	NA	TGTGCCAGCAGCGTAGTAGGAGGGAACACTGAAGCTTTCTTT	CASSVVGGNTEAFF
TRBV6-1	NA	TRBJ1-5	NA	TGTGCCAGCAAATTAGCGGGGAATCAGCCCCAGCATTTT	CASKLAGNQPQHF
TRBV5-1	NA	TRBJ2-5	NA	TGCGCCAGCTGCCCCCCCAAAACCGGGGCAGGGCGTGGGGAGACCCAGTACTTC	CASCPPKTGAGRGETQYF
TRBV6-1	many	TRBJ2-7	TRBD2	TGTGCCAGCAGCCTCGGGACTAGCTTGATAGAGCAGTACTTC	CASSLGTSLIEQYF
TRBV7-2	many	TRBJ2-5	NA	TGTGCCAGCAGCCTTGACAGCAGGCAAGAGACCCAGTACTTC	CASSLDSRQETQYF
TRBV7-9	few	TRBJ2-1	NA	TGTGCCAGCAGCGCGCCTTCCCCCTATTTAGATGAGCAGTTCTTC	CASSAPSPYLDEQFF
TRBV27	many	TRBJ2-1	TRBD2	TGTGCCAGCAACTCCGCGGGAGCAGGGTACAATGAGCAGTTCTTC	CASNSAGAGYNEQFF
TRBV6-2/TRBV6-3	NA	TRBJ2-7	NA	TGTGCCAGCAGTTCCCAACCCCTCTACGAGCAGTACTTC	CASSSQPLYEQYF
TRBV5-1	many	TRBJ1-2	TRBD1	TGCGCCAGCAGCTCCGGGGACAGTAACTATGGCTACACCTTC	CASSSGDSNYGYTF
TRBV18	NA	TRBJ2-7	TRBD2	TGTGCCAGCTCACCACTAGCGGGAGAGCAGTACTTC	CASSPLAGEQYF
TRBV12-3/TRBV12-4	many	TRBJ1-1	NA	TGTGCCAGCAGTTTTGAGGGTATCCGTAACACTGAAGCTTTCTTT	CASSFEGIRNTEAFF
TRBV5-1	many	TRBJ2-7	NA	TGCGCCAGCAGCTTGCAACCAGATCCCTACGAGCAGTACTTC	CASSLQPDPYEQYF
TRBV29-1	NA	TRBJ2-3	NA	TGCAGCGTTGACGGTGGCCAAAGGGGAACAGATACGCAGTATTTT	CSVDGGQRGTDTQYF
TRBV6-5	NA	TRBJ2-3	NA	TGTGCCAGCAGTTACGTGGGGATCTCAGATACGCAGTATTTT	CASSYVGISDTQYF
TRBV30	many	TRBJ1-1	NA	TGTGCCTGGAGAAAGGAGGACTCAGCTTTCTTT	CAWRKEDSAFF
TRBV4-1	NA	TRBJ1-3	NA	TGCGCCAGCAGCCAAGGGGGCGAAAACACCATATATTTT	CASSQGGENTIYF
TRBV5-1	many	TRBJ2-1	TRBD2	TGCGCCAGCAGCCCGGGGGGATACAATGAGCAGTTCTTC	CASSPGGYNEQFF
TRBV6-1	few	TRBJ1-1	NA	TGTGCCAGCAACAAACCGGGACAGAACACTGAAGCTTTCTTT	CASNKPGQNTEAFF
TRBV10-3	many	TRBJ2-1	TRBD2	TGTGCCGTCCGAACAAACAGCGGGACCTCCTACAATGAGCAGTTCTTC	CAVRTNSGTSYNEQFF
TRBV11-2	many	TRBJ2-1	NA	TGTGCCAGCAGCTTAGGGGGAAGCGGCTACAATGAGCAGTTCTTC	CASSLGGSGYNEQFF
TRBV12-3/TRBV12-4	many	TRBJ1-5	NA	TGTGCCAGCAGTTTGGGATTGCCCCAGCATTTT	CASSLGLPQHF